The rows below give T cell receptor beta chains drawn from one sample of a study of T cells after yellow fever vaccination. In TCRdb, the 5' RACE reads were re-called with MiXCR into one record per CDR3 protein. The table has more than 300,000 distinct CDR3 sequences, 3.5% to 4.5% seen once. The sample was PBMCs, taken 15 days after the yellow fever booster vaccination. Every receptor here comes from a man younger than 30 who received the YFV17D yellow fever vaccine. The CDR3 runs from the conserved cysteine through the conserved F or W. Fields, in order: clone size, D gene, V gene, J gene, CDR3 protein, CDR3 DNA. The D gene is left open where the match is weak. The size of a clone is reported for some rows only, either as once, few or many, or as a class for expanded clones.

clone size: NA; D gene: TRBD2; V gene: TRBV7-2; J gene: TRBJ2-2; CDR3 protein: CASSSTGGGTGELFF; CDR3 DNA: TGTGCCAGCAGCTCAACGGGGGGTGGGACCGGGGAGCTGTTTTTT
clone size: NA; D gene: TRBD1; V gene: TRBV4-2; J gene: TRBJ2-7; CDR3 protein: CASSQGQGEEQYF; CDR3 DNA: TGTGCCAGCAGCCAAGGACAGGGCGAGGAGCAGTACTTC
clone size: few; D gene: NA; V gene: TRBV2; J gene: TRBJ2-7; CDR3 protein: CASSDSFSSYEQYF; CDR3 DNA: TGTGCCAGCAGTGACAGTTTCTCCTCCTACGAGCAGTACTTC
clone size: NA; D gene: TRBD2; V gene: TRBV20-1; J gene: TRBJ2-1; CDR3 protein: CSARGSGGVRSYNEQFF; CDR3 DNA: TGCAGTGCTAGAGGGAGCGGGGGGGTACGGTCCTACAATGAGCAGTTCTTC
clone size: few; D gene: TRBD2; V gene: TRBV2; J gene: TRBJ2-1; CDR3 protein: CANLAGVGQFF; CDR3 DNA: TGTGCCAATCTAGCGGGGGTAGGGCAGTTCTTC
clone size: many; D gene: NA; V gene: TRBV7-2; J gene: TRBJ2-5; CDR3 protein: CASSLARDLYF; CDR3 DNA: TGTGCCAGCAGCTTAGCGCGCGACCTTTACTTC
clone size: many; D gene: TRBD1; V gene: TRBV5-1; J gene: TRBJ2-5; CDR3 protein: CASSRTTGTGFSVTQYF; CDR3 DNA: TGCGCCAGCAGCCGGACGACCGGGACAGGGTTTTCGGTGACCCAGTACTTC
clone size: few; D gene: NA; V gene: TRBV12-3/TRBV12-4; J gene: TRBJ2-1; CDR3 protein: CASSPGDRQGNEQFF; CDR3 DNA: TGTGCCAGCAGTCCAGGGGACCGCCAAGGGAATGAGCAGTTCTTC
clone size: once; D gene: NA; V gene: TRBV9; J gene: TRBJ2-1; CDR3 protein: CVSSLGTYNEQFF; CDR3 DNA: TGTGTCAGCAGTCTAGGGACCTACAATGAGCAGTTCTTC
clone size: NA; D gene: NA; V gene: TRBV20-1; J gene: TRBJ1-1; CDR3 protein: CSAYGGGRTEAFF; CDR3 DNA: TGCAGTGCCTATGGGGGGGGGCGGACTGAAGCTTTCTTT
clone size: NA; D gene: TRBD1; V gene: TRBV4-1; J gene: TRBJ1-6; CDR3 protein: CASSTRDRANSPLHF; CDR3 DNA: TGCGCCAGCAGCACCCGGGACAGGGCTAATTCACCCCTCCACTTT
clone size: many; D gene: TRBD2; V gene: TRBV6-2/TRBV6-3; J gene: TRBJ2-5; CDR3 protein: CASSPDLAGGLRTQYF; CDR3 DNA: TGTGCCAGCAGTCCTGATCTAGCGGGGGGCCTTCGGACCCAGTACTTC
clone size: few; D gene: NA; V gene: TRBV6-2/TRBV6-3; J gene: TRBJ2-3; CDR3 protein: CASSYSSQGLGTDTQYF; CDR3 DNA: TGTGCCAGCAGTTATTCGTCCCAGGGGTTGGGCACAGATACGCAGTATTTT
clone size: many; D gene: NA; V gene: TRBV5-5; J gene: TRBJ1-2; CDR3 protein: CASSRTREDYTF; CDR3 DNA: TGTGCCAGCAGCAGGACCAGGGAGGACTACACCTTC
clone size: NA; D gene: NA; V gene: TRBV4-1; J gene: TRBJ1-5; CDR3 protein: CASSQDPAGQGGQPQHF; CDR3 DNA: TGCGCCAGCAGCCAAGACCCCGCGGGGCAGGGTGGGCAGCCCCAGCATTTT
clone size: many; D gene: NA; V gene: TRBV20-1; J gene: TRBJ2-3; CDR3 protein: CSAIRGYRLHPTDTQYF; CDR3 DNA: TGCAGTGCTATCAGGGGATATCGTTTACACCCCACAGATACGCAGTATTTT
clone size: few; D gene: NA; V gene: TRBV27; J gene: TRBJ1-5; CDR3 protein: CASRPQGPNQPQHF; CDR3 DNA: TGTGCCAGCAGACCACAGGGCCCCAATCAGCCCCAGCATTTT
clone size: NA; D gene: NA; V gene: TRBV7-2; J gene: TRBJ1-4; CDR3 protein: CASSPHWDSTNEKLFF; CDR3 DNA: TGTGCCAGCAGCCCCCATTGGGATTCAACTAATGAAAAACTGTTTTTT
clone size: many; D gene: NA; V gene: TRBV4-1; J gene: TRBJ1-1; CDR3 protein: CASSQKEGWNTEAFF; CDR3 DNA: TGCGCCAGCAGCCAAAAAGAAGGGTGGAACACTGAAGCTTTCTTT
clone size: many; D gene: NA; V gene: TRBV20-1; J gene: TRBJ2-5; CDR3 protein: CSARGRSQETQYF; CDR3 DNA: TGCAGTGCTAGAGGTCGCAGTCAAGAGACCCAGTACTTC
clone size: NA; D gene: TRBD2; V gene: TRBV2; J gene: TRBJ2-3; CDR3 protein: CASRNRGVTDTQYF; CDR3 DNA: TGTGCCAGCAGGAACCGGGGGGTCACAGATACGCAGTATTTT
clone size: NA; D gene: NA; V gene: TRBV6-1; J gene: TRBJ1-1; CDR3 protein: CATNGQHTEAFF; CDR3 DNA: TGTGCCACCAACGGACAGCACACTGAAGCTTTCTTT
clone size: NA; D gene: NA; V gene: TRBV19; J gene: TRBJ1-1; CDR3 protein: CASRAGRLNTEAFF; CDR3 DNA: TGTGCCAGTAGGGCGGGACGGCTGAACACTGAAGCTTTCTTT
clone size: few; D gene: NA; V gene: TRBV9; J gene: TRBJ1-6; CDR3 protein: CASTPDSNSPLHF; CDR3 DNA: TGTGCCAGCACCCCGGACAGCAATTCACCCCTCCACTTT
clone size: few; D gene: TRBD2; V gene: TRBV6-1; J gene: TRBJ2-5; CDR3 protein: CASSPVSAGRGAQYF; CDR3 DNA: TGTGCCAGCAGCCCCGTGTCGGCGGGGCGGGGGGCCCAGTACTTC
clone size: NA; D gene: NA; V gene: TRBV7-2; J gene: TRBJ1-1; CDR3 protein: CASSLFVGRDTEAFF; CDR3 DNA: TGTGCCAGCAGCTTATTTGTGGGGCGGGACACTGAAGCTTTCTTT